Described below is a single TCR beta chain sequence and its context. Researchers amplified the TCR beta CDR3 regions from RNA transcripts. RT-PCR in the first round (using the HTBI primer set) targeted the TCR CDR3. TCRdb passed the multiplex PCR reads through MiXCR, listing each CDR3 protein once. The sample has about 770,000 distinct CDR3 sequences; around 19% are singletons. The sample is drawn from a study of T cells in Graves' hyperthyroidism and ophthalmopathy. Across the whole study: Any treatment followed the collection of peripheral blood at initial diagnosis.

The CDR3 is made up of 14 amino acids. V was clipped by 9 bases and J by 4 bases; unmatched bases: 5. CDR1 KGHDR and CDR2 SFDVKD come from the germline V gene. This chain links TRBV24-1 with TRBJ2-1; 10 nucleotides match TRBD2. The sequenced sample consisted of blood. The sequence was obtained from a woman aged 45 to 65 with Graves' hyperthyroidism that later progressed to Graves' ophthalmopathy. In DNA, the CDR3 is TGTGCCACCGAAACTAGCGGGGTTTACAATGAGCAGTTCTTC. Residues: CATETSGVYNEQFF.